One T cell receptor beta chain is described in this entry. Its antigen is undetermined. With V trimmed by 5 bases and J by 5 bases, 3 bases remained unmatched. Germline V lookup: CDR1 MDHEN, CDR2 SYDVKM. This CDR3 comprises 13 residues. These data belong to a study of post-analysis software for immune sequencing data. Overall study: Several disease courses (relapsing-remitting, secondary progressive and progressive-relapsing) of multiple sclerosis were included.

General observations from the study: About five TRBV segments, including TRBV5-6, TRBV5-1 and TRBV20-1, were more frequent in patients than controls.

TCR beta cDNA libraries had unique molecular identifiers. MiXCR, run by TCRdb on the PCR reads, gives a single entry per CDR3 protein. The data show roughly 800,000 distinct CDR3 sequences, 46% seen once. The rearrangement links TRBV28 to TRBJ2-7, with 10 positions matching TRBD1. Sequences were obtained from blood. The receptor was isolated from a girl between 5 and 17 years old with multiple sclerosis. The CDR3 DNA reads TGTGCCAGCAGTGGGACAGGGGTAGACGAGCAGTACTTC. It is translated as CASSGTGVDEQYF.